This T cell receptor (beta chain) was identified during a study of T cell responses to AZD1222 COVID-19 vaccine. Some clones are missing from TCRdb's copy, which holds only in-frame ones; the method was immunoSEQ multiplex PCR. The sample records some 170,000 clones, about 89% being singletons. With 4 bases removed from V and 1 base from J, the gap between germline ends came to 11 bases. The CDR3 length is 15 residues. The germline V gene has CDR1 SNHLY and CDR2 FYNNEI. The sequencing used peripheral blood, collected on day 0 of AZD1222 vaccination. This receptor was identified in an adult in good health. V and J are TRBV2 and TRBJ1-5; D remains unclear. The CDR3 loop is CASSARSGSNQPQHF. CDR3 DNA sequence: TGTGCCAGCAGTGCGAGGTCAGGCAGCAATCAGCCCCAGCATTTT.